This TCR beta chain appears in the sequencing data of a study of T-cell reconstitution after alpha-beta-depleted transplantation in children. This clonotype was seen a few times. During its preparation, the TCRbeta library received unique molecular identifiers. TCRdb fed the PCR reads into MiXCR, producing one record per CDR3 protein. This sample carries around 370,000 distinct CDR3 sequences, about 9.4% of them seen once, and the ten largest clones take less than 2.5%. The CDR3 runs 15 residues. The germline V and J ends were trimmed by 1 base and 0 bases, with 10 bases remaining between them. Germline-derived CDR1 and CDR2 are SGHTA and FQGNSA.

The rearrangement links TRBV7-2 to TRBJ2-7; no definite D call. The sample in question was PBMCs from the stem cell graft donor, obtained from the stem cell graft. The sequence derives from a human donor who donated a stem cell graft to a child with acute lymphoblastic leukemia. The CDR3 DNA reads TGTGCCAGCAGCTTAGGGTTGAAATTCTCCTACGAGCAGTACTTC. Protein sequence: CASSLGLKFSYEQYF.